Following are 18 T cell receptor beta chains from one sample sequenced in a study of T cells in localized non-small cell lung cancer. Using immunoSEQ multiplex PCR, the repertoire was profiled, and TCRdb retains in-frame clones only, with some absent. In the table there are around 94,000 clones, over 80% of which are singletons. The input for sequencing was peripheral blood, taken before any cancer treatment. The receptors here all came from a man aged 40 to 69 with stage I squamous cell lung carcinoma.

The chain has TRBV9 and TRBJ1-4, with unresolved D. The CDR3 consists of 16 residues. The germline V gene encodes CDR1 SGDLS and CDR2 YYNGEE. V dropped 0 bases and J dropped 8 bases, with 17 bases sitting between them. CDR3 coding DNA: TGTGCCAGCAGCGTAGGTTTGACCCTTAGAGGCGAAAAACTGTTTTTT. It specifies CASSVGLTLRGEKLFF.

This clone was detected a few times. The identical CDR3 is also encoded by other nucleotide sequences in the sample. This CDR3 reads CASSFAGANTEAFF. The CDR3 region has the DNA TGTGCCAGCAGTTTCGCCGGGGCGAACACTGAAGCTTTCTTT. The chain combines TRBV7-9 with TRBJ1-1; TRBD1 is a possible D gene (5 bases). This CDR3 has 14 residues. Germline V lookup: CDR1 SEHNR, CDR2 FQNEAQ (reference sequence). Trimming stripped 6 bases from V and 1 base from J, with 12 bases between. The whole variable domain, filled in from reference TRBV7-9 and TRBJ1-1, reads DTGVSQNPRHKITKRGQNVTFRCDPISEHNRLYWYRQTLGQGPEFLTYFQNEAQLEKSRLLSDRFSAERPKGSFSTLEIQRTEQGDSAMYLCASSFAGANTEAFFGQGTRLTVV.

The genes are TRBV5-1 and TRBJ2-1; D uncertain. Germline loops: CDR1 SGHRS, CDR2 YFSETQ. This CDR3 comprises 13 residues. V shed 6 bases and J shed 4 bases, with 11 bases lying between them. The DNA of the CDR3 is TGCGCCAGCACCCCAAACTCGTACAATGAGCAGTTCTTC. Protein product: CASTPNSYNEQFF.

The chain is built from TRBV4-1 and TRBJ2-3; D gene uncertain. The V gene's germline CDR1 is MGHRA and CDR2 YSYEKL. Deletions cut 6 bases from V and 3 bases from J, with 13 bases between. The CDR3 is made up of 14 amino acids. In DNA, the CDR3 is TGCGCCAGCAGGCCAACCCTTGGGACAGATACGCAGTATTTT. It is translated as CASRPTLGTDTQYF.

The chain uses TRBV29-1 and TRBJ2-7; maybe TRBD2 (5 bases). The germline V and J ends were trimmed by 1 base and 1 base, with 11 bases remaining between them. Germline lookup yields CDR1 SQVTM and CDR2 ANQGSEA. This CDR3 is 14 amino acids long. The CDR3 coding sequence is TGCAGCGTTGAAGTATGGGAGAGGTCCTACGAGCAGTACTTC. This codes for CSVEVWERSYEQYF.

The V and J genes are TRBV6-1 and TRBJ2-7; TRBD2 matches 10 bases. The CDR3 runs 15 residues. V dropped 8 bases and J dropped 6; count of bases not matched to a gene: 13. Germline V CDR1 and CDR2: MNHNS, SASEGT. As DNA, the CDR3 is TGTGCCAGCTCTCAAAGAGGACTAGCGGCCGGCGAGCAGTACTTC. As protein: CASSQRGLAAGEQYF.

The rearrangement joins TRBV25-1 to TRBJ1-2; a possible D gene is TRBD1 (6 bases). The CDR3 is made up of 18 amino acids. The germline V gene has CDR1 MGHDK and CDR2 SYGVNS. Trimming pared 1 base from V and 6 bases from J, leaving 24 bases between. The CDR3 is CASSESPRTGRGSNGYTF. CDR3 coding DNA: TGTGCCAGCAGTGAATCCCCCCGAACGGGCAGGGGATCAAATGGCTACACCTTC.

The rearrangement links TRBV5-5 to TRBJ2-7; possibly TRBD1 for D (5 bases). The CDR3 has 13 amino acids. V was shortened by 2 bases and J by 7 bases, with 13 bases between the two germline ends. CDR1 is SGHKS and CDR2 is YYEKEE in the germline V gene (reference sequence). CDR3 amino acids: CASSFQGFGEQYF. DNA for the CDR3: TGTGCCAGCAGCTTCCAGGGTTTTGGGGAGCAGTACTTC.

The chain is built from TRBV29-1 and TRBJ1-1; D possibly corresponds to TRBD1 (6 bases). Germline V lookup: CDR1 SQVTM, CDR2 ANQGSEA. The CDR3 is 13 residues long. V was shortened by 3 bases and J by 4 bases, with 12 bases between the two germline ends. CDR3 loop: CSVEGGGSTEAFF. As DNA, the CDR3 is TGCAGCGTTGAGGGGGGCGGGAGCACTGAAGCTTTCTTT.

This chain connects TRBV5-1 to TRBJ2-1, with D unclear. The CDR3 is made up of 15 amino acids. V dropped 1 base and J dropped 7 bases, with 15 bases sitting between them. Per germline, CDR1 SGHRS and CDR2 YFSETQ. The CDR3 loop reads CASSLNTIFGNEQFF. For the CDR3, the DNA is TGCGCCAGCAGCTTGAACACAATCTTTGGGAATGAGCAGTTCTTC.

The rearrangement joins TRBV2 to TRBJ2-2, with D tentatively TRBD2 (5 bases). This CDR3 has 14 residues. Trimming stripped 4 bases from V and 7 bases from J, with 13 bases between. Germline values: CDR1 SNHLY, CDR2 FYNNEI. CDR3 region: CASSVGVGVGELFF. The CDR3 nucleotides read TGTGCCAGCAGTGTCGGGGTCGGGGTCGGGGAGCTGTTTTTT. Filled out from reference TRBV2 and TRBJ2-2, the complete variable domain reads EPEVTQTPSHQVTQMGQEVILRCVPISNHLYFYWYRQILGQKVEFLVSFYNNEISEKSEIFDDQFSVERPDGSNFTLKIRSTKLEDSAMYFCASSVGVGVGELFFGEGSRLTVL.

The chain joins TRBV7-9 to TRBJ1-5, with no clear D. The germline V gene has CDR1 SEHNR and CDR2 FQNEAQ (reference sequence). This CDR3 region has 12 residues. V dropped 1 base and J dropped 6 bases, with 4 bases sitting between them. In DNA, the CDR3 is TGTGCCAGCAGCTTAGATAGTCAGCCCCAGCATTTT. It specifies CASSLDSQPQHF.

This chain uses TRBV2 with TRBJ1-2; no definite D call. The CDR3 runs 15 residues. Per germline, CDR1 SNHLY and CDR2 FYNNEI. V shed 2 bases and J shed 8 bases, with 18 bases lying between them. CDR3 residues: CASSEPTRGQNGYTF. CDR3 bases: TGTGCCAGCAGTGAACCCACTCGAGGGCAGAACGGCTACACCTTC.

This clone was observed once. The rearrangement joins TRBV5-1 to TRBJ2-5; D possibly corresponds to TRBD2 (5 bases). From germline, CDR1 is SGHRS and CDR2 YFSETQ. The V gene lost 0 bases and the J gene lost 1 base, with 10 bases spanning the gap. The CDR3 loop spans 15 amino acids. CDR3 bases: TGCGCCAGCAGCTTGGCCGGAGGCATCCAAGAGACCCAGTACTTC. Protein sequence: CASSLAGGIQETQYF.

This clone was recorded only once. Here the CDR3 reads CASSGPGGETQYF. CDR3 sequence (DNA): TGTGCCAGCAGCGGACCAGGGGGAGAGACCCAGTACTTC. The chain joins TRBV7-9 to TRBJ2-5, with TRBD1 identical over 7 bases. This CDR3 comprises 13 residues. V was pared by 5 bases and J by 4 bases, with 4 bases of the junction left unmatched. CDR1 and CDR2 from the germline V gene are SEHNR and FQNEAQ (reference sequence).

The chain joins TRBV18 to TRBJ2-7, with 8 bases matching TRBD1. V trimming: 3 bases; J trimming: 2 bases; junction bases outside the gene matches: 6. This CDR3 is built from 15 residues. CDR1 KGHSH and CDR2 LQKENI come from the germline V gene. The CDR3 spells CASSPRDRIPYEQYF. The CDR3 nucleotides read TGTGCCAGCTCACCCCGGGACAGGATCCCCTACGAGCAGTACTTC.

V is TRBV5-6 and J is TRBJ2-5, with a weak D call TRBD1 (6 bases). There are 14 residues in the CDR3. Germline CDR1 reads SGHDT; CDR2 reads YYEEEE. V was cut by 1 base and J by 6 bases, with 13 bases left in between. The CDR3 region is CASSLRDTRQTQYF. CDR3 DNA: TGTGCCAGCAGCTTGAGGGACACCCGGCAGACCCAGTACTTC.

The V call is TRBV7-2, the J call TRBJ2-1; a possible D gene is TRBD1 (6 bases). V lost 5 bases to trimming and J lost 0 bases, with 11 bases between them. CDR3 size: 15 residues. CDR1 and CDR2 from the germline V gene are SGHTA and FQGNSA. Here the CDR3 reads CASSNRVSSYNEQFF. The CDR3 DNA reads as TGTGCCAGCAGCAACAGGGTGAGCTCCTACAATGAGCAGTTCTTC.